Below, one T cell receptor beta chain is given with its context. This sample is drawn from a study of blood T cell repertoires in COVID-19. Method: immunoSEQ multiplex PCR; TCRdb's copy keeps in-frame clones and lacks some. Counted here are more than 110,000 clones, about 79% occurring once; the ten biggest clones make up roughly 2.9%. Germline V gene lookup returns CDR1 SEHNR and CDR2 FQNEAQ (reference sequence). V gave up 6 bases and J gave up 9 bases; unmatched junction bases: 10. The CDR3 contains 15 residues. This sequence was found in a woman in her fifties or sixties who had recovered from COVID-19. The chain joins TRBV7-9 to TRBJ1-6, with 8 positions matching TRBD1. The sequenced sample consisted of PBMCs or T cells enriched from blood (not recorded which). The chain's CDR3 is CASSRDDRGVSPLHF. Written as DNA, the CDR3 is TGTGCCAGCAGTCGTGACGACAGGGGCGTTTCACCCCTCCACTTT.